A single sample gave rise to the 5 T cell receptor beta chains below, sequenced in a study of cytomegalovirus exposure and HLA in healthy donors. The PCR ran on 60 Vbeta and 13 Jbeta primers. The assay was immunoSEQ multiplex PCR, and TCRdb's table has in-frame clones only and misses some. The table shows about 76,000 clones, with approximately 78% occurring only once. The sequencing sample was made of PBMCs. Receptor source: a male donor in good health and CMV-seropositive.

The chain employs TRBV7-9 and TRBJ2-5; possibly TRBD2 for D (5 bases). The CDR3 length is 14 residues. Germline V CDR1 and CDR2: SEHNR, FQNEAQ (reference sequence). Trimming took off 5 bases at V and 2 bases at J, with 12 bases between the two ends. CDR3 region: CASSRRADQETQYF. DNA for the CDR3: TGTGCCAGCAGCCGGAGAGCGGATCAAGAGACCCAGTACTTC. Combining the CDR3 with reference TRBV7-9 and TRBJ2-5 gives the whole variable domain DTGVSQNPRHKITKRGQNVTFRCDPISEHNRLYWYRQTLGQGPEFLTYFQNEAQLEKSRLLSDRFSAERPKGSFSTLEIQRTEQGDSAMYLCASSRRADQETQYFGPGTRLLVL.

The CDR3 DNA sequence: TGTGCCAGCAGTTTGACCCCGGGTGCGAACACTGAAGCTTTCTTT. Its translation is CASSLTPGANTEAFF. V and J are TRBV7-2 and TRBJ1-1, with no clear D. V was cut by 6 bases and J by 1 base, with 15 bases left in between. Germline values: CDR1 SGHTA, CDR2 FQGNSA. The CDR3 is 15 residues long. Using reference TRBV7-2 and TRBJ1-1 for the parts outside the CDR3, the full variable domain is GAGVSQSPSNKVTEKGKDVELRCDPISGHTALYWYRQSLGQGLEFLIYFQGNSAPDKSGLPSDRFSAERTGGSVSTLTIQRTQQEDSAVYLCASSLTPGANTEAFFGQGTRLTVV.

The chain has TRBV7-9 and TRBJ2-5, with 9 bases identical to TRBD2. The V gene end was trimmed by 8 bases and the J gene end by 4 bases; junction bases not matched to a gene: 8. Germline V lookup: CDR1 SEHNR, CDR2 FQNEAQ (reference sequence). The CDR3 runs to 14 residues. The CDR3 loop is CASLGSGRGETQYF. The CDR3 nucleotides are TGTGCCAGCCTCGGTAGCGGGAGAGGAGAGACCCAGTACTTC.

This rearrangement joins TRBV19 to TRBJ2-1, with D perhaps TRBD2 (6 bases). Trimming left V 3 bases short and J 10 bases short, with 13 bases between. In germline, CDR1 is LNHDA, CDR2 SQIVND (reference sequence). This CDR3 is 13 amino acids long. The CDR3: CASSITFAGEQFF. The CDR3 region has the DNA TGTGCCAGTAGTATTACTTTTGCGGGAGAGCAGTTCTTC. The full variable domain, with the rest looked up from reference TRBV19 and TRBJ2-1, is DGGITQSPKYLFRKEGQNVTLSCEQNLNHDAMYWYRQDPGQGLRLIYYSQIVNDFQKGDIAEGYSVSREKKESFPLTVTSAQKNPTAFYLCASSITFAGEQFFGPGTRLTVL.

This clone was picked up one time. The chain uses TRBV7-6 and TRBJ2-3, with D perhaps TRBD2 (7 bases). Germline V gives CDR1 SGHVS, CDR2 FNYEAQ. This CDR3 is built from 15 residues. The ends were cut back, 6 bases at V and 2 bases at J, with 15 bases in the middle. CDR3 DNA: TGTGCCAGCAGAGGGGGGGCGCTTATCACAGATACGCAGTATTTT. This sequence encodes CASRGGALITDTQYF.